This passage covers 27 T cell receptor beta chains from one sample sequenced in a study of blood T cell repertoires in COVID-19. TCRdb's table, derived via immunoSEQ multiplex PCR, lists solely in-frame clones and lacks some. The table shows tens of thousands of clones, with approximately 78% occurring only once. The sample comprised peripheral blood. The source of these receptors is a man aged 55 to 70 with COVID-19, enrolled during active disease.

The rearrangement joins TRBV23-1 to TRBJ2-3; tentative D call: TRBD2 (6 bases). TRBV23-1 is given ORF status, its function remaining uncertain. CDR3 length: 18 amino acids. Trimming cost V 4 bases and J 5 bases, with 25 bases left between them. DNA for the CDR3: TGCGCCAGCAGTCCTAAACCCCTAGCGCGCTACGGTAAAGATACGCAGTATTTT. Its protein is CASSPKPLARYGKDTQYF.

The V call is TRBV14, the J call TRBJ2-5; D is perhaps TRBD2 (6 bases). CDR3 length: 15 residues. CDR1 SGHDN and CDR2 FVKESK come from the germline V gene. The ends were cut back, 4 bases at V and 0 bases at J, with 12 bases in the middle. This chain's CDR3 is CASSPLGGNQETQYF. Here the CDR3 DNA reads TGTGCCAGCAGCCCCCTGGGAGGCAACCAAGAGACCCAGTACTTC.

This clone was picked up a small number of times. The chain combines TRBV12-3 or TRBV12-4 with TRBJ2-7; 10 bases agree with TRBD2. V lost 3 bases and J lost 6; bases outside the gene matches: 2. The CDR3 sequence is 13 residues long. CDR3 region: CASSFTSGVEQYF. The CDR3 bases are TGTGCCAGCAGTTTTACTAGCGGGGTCGAGCAGTACTTC.

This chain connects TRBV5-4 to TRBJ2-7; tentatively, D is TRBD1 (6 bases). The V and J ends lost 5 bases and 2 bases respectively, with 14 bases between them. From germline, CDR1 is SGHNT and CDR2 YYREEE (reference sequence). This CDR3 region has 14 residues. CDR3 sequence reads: CASSHRDTAYEQYF. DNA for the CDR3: TGTGCCAGCAGTCACAGGGACACTGCCTACGAGCAGTACTTC.

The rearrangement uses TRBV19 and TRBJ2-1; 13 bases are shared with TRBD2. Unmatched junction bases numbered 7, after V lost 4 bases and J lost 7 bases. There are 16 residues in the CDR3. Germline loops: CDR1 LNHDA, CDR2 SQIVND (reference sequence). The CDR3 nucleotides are TGTGCCAGTAGTACCCTGACTAGCGGGAGGCTAAATGAGCAGTTCTTC. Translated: CASSTLTSGRLNEQFF.

CDR3 region: CASSDRAGDGYTF. Written as DNA, the CDR3 is TGTGCCAGCAGTGACAGGGCTGGCGATGGCTACACCTTC. The chain links TRBV6-2 or TRBV6-3 to TRBJ1-2; 7 bases line up with TRBD1. Trimming took 5 bases from V and 6 from J; bases not matched to a gene: 6. Germline V gives CDR1 MNHEY, CDR2 SVGEGT. The CDR3 covers 13 residues.

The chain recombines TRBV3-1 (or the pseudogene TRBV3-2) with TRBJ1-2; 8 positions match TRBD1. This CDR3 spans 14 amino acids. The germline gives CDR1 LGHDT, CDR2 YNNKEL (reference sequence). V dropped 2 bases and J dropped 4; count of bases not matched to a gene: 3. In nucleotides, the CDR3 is TGTGCCAGCAGCCAATACAGGGGGGCCTATGGCTACACCTTC. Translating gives CASSQYRGAYGYTF.

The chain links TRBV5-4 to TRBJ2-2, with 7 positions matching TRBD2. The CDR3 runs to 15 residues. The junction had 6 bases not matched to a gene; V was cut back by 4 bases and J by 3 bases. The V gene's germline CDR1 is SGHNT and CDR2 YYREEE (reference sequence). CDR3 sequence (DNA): TGTGCCAGCAGCCCCCCACGGGGGGACACCGGGGAGCTGTTTTTT. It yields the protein CASSPPRGDTGELFF.

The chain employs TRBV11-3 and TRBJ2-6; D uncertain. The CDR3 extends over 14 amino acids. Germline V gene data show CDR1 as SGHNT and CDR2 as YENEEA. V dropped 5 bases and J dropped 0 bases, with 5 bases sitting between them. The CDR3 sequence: CASSLYSGANVLTF. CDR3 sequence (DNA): TGTGCCAGCAGCCTCTACTCTGGGGCCAACGTCCTGACTTTC.

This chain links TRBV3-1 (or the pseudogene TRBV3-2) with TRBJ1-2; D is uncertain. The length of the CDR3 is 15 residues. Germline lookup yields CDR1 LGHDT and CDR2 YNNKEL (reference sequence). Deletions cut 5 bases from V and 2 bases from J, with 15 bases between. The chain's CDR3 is CASSDFTLNNYGYTF. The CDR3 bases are TGTGCCAGCAGCGACTTCACCCTGAACAACTATGGCTACACCTTC.

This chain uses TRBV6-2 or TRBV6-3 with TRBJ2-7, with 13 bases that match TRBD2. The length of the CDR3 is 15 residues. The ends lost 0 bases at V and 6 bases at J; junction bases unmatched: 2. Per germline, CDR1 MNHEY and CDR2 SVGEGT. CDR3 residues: CASSYSTSGRAEQYF. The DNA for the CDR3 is TGTGCCAGCAGTTACTCAACTAGCGGGAGGGCCGAGCAGTACTTC.

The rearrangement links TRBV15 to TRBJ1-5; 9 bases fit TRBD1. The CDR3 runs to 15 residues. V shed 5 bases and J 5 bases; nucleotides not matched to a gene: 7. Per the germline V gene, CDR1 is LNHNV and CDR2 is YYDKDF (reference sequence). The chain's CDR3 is CATSDGQGRDQPQHF. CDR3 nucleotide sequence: TGTGCCACCAGCGACGGACAGGGGCGAGATCAGCCCCAGCATTTT.

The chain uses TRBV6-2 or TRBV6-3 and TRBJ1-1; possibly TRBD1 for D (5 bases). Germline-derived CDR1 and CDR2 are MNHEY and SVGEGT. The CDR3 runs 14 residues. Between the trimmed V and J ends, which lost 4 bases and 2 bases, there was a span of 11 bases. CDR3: CASSSGRENTEAFF. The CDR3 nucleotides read TGTGCCAGCAGTTCCGGCAGGGAAAACACTGAAGCTTTCTTT.

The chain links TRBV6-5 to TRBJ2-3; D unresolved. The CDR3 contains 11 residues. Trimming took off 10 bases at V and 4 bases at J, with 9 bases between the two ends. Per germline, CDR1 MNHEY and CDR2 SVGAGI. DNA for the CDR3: TGTGCCACCTCAAGCGCAGATACGCAGTATTTT. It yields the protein CATSSADTQYF.

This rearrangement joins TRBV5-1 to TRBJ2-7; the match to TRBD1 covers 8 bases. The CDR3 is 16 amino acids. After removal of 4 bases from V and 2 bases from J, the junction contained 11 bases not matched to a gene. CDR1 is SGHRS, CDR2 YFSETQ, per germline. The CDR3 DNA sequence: TGCGCCAGCAGCAGACGAATGGGACAGGTACCCTACGAGCAGTACTTC. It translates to CASSRRMGQVPYEQYF. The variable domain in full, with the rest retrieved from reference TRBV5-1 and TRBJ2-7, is KAGVTQTPRYLIKTRGQQVTLSCSPISGHRSVSWYQQTPGQGLQFLFEYFSETQRNKGNFPGRFSGRQFSNSRSEMNVSTLELGDSALYLCASSRRMGQVPYEQYFGPGTRLTVT.

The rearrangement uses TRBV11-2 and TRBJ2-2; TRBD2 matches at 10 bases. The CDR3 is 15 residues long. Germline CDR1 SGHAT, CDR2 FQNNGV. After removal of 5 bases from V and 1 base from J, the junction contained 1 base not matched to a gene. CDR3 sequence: CASSRTSGNTGELFF. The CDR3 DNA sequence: TGTGCCAGCAGCCGGACTAGCGGGAACACCGGGGAGCTGTTTTTT.

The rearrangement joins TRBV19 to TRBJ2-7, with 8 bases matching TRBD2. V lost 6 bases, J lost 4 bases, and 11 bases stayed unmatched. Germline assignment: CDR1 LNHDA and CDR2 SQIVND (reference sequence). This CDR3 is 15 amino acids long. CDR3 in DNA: TGTGCCAGTAGACACCTTAGCGGGACGGTTTACGAGCAGTACTTC. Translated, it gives CASRHLSGTVYEQYF.

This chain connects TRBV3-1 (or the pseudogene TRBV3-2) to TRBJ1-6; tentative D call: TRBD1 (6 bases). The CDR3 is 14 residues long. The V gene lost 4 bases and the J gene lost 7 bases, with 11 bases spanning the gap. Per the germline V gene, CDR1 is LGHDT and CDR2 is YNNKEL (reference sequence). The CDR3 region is CASSPDRPNSPLHF. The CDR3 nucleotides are TGTGCCAGCAGCCCGGACAGACCAAATTCACCCCTCCACTTT.

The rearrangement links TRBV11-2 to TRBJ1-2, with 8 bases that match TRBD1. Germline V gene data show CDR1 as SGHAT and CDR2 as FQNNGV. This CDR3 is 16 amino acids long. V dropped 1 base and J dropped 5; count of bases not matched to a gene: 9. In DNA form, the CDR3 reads TGTGCCAGCAGCTTAGCTGGCCAGGGGGCTGCATATGGCTACACCTTC. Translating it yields CASSLAGQGAAYGYTF.

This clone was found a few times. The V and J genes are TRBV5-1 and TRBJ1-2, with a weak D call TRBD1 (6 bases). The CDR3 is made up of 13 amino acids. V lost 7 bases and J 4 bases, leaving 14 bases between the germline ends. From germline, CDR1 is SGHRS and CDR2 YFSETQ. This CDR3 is CASGGGTGYGYTF. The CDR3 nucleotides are TGCGCCAGCGGGGGCGGAACTGGCTATGGCTACACCTTC.

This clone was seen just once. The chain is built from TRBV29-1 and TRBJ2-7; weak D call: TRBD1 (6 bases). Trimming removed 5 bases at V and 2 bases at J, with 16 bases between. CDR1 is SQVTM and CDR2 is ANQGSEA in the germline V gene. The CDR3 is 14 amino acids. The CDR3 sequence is CSVKKKDRTYEQYF. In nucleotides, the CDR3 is TGCAGCGTTAAGAAGAAGGACAGAACCTACGAGCAGTACTTC.

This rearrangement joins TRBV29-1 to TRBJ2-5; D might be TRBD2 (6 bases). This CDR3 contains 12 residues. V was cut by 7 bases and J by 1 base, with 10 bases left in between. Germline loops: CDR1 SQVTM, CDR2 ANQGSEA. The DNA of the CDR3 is TGCAGCGCCGGGGGAGCCCAAGAGACCCAGTACTTC. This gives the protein CSAGGAQETQYF.

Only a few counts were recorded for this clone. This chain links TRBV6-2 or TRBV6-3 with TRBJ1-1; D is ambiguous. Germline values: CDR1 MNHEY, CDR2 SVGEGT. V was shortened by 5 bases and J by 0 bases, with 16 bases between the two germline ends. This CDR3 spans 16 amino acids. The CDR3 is CASSDRASLLNTEAFF. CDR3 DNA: TGTGCCAGCAGTGACCGTGCTAGCCTCTTGAACACTGAAGCTTTCTTT.

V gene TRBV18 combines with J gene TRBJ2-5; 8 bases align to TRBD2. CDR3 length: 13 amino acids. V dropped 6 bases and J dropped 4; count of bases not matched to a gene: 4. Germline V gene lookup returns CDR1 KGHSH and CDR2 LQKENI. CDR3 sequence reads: CASSPGLGETQYF. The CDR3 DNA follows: TGTGCCAGCTCTCCGGGACTAGGAGAGACCCAGTACTTC.

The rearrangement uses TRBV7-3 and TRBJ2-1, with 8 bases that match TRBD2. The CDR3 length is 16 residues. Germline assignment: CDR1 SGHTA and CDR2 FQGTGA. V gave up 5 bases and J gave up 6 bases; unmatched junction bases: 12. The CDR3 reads CASSPLAALSSNEQFF. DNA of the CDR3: TGTGCCAGCAGCCCACTAGCGGCCCTCTCGAGCAATGAGCAGTTCTTC.

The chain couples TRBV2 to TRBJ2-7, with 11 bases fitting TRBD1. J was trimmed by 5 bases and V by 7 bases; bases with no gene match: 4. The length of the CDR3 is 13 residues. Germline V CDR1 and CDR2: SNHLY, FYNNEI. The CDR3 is CASTGTGGHEQYF. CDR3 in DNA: TGTGCCAGCACCGGGACAGGGGGGCACGAGCAGTACTTC. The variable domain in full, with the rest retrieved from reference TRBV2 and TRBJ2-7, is EPEVTQTPSHQVTQMGQEVILRCVPISNHLYFYWYRQILGQKVEFLVSFYNNEISEKSEIFDDQFSVERPDGSNFTLKIRSTKLEDSAMYFCASTGTGGHEQYFGPGTRLTVT.

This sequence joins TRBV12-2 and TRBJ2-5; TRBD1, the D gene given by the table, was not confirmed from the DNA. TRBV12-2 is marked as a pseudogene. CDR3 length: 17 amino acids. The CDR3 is CASRLALSYDSQETQYF. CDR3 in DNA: TGTGCAAGTCGCTTAGCCCTGTCGTACGACAGCCAAGAGACCCAGTACTTC.